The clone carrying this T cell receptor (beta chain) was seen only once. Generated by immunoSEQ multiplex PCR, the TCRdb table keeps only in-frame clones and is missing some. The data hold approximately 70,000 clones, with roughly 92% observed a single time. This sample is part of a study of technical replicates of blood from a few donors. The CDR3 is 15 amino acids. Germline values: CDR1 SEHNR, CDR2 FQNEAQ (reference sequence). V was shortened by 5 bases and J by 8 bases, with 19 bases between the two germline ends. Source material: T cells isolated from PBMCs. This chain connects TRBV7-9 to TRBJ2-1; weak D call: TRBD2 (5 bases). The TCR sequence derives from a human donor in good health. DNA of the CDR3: TGTGCCAGCAGCGTCTCTAGCTCCAGAAGCGATGAGCAGTTCTTC. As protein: CASSVSSSRSDEQFF.